Given below is one T cell receptor beta chain in context. This clone was seen a few times. There is no known antigen for this receptor. Base qualities were left out, and no much larger clone turns up one base away. The data are from a study of cytotoxic CD8 clonotypes in ibrutinib-treated CLL (dated by TCRdb to about 2021). About the full investigation: The cohort included some 14 treatment-naive and ten to twelve relapsed/refractory patients; about 18 were IGHV unmutated. Responses were partial in 24 patients and complete in 2; after median 68 months follow-up, around 15 stayed in remission and about twelve progressed. Of the approximately 87 participants in the trial, about two dozen had longitudinal samples available. Cryopreserved peripheral blood mononuclear cells were obtained before treatment, at response, and at either sustained remission or disease progression. Every sample from remission and from progressive disease was obtained while the patients were still on ibrutinib. On average, each sample yielded around 250,000 productive templates and over 90,000 productive rearrangements. Response samples were taken after a median of about a year on treatment, ranging from roughly 6 to 36 months. Study-level results and caveats: Sampling times were not matched between patients in sustained remission and patients whose disease was progressing, and lymph node repertoires were not examined. Baseline clonality exceeded that of age-matched healthy donors and correlated strongly with circulating CD8+ T-cell counts. Public clonotypes were rare and either shrank or stayed stable during treatment, and the rise in clonality at ibrutinib response reflected expansion of private clonotypes. An increase in clonality was observed at ibrutinib response, with clonality remaining stable during sustained remission and falling back toward baseline at progression.

A MiSeq instrument was used for deep resolution sequencing, which targeted depths ranging from 1 in 1 million up to 1 in 200,000 T cells, with coverage averaging 10x for each clonotype. The immunoSEQ hsTCRB Kit was used to generate TCR beta libraries. On the study's bioinformatics: ImmunoSEQ Data Assistant and ImmunoSEQ Analyzer were used for data analysis, and V, D and J genes were assigned according to IMGT definitions. Clonality, which ranges from 0 to 1, was calculated by subtracting the normalized Shannon entropy of productive rearrangement frequencies from one. Only overrepresented clonotypes making up at least 0.05% of each patient's repertoire were included in the public clonotype analysis. Around 13 age-matched healthy donor repertoires from immuneACCESS were used as controls for clonality. In TCRdb, the immuneACCESS table is reduced to in-frame sequences with V and J assigned. These tables do not hold every clone; where another copy was compared, an unresolved V gene accounts for under half, and the others remain unexplained. V, J and clone size derive from that table, while D and trimming were established from the DNA sequence. The sample data list 75,000 to 90,000 clones, and roughly 83% of these were observed just once. The ten biggest clones cover about 40% of the sample.

The intended sense of this specimen's time point label: 20 to 30 months on ibrutinib. For TCR beta library preparation, 1.5 to 2 micrograms of genomic DNA was extracted from cryopreserved PBMCs. High-throughput TCR beta sequencing was performed on longitudinal blood samples from CLL patients receiving ibrutinib monotherapy. The patients were enrolled in a single-center, open-label phase 2 trial of ibrutinib monotherapy. Here the sequenced sample was PBMCs, taken after 24 months of ibrutinib treatment. The receptor was derived from a human donor with chronic lymphocytic leukemia.

The nucleotide sequence is given as TGTGCCAGTAGTTCGGGATCAAACACTGAAGCTTTCTTT. It translates to CASSSGSNTEAFF. The sequence joins TRBV19 to TRBJ1-1, with the D gene not confidently named. CDR1 and CDR2 (LNHDA, SQIVND) derive from the germline V gene (reference sequence). The CDR3 sequence holds 13 residues, the cysteine and phenylalanine included. CDR3 DNA only is kept here, 39 bases in frame from base 1. V loses 5 bases of germline sequence and J loses 2 bases, and the interval between the two ends is 9 bases.